The 29 T cell receptor beta chains below were found in one sample sequenced in a study of control samples from healthy donors and cancer patients. Data came from immunoSEQ multiplex PCR; TCRdb stores just in-frame clones and leaves some out. Of about 130,000 clones in the sample, around 90% were seen once. The sequenced material came from blood. These receptor sequences come from a man between 40 and 49 years old in good health.

The rearrangement links TRBV9 to TRBJ1-2, with D hard to call. With 0 bases removed from V and 8 bases from J, the gap between germline ends came to 11 bases. The CDR3 totals 13 residues. Looked up from germline, CDR1 is SGDLS and CDR2 is YYNGEE. CDR3 sequence reads: CASSVDGGKGYTF. DNA for the CDR3: TGTGCCAGCAGCGTAGATGGTGGGAAAGGCTACACCTTC.

The V and J genes are TRBV5-1 and TRBJ2-7, with 7 positions matching TRBD1. J gave up 4 bases and V 4 bases, and 17 bases lay outside the gene matches. The CDR3 runs to 17 residues. Per germline, CDR1 SGHRS and CDR2 YFSETQ. Here the CDR3 DNA reads TGCGCCAGCAGCGATCCCCGGGACAGTGGGGTCCTATACGAGCAGTACTTC. It encodes CASSDPRDSGVLYEQYF.

The J gene is TRBJ2-3, the V gene TRBV3-1 (or the pseudogene TRBV3-2); 12 nucleotides match TRBD2. Trimming took 0 bases from V and 1 from J; bases not matched to a gene: 5. CDR1 is LGHDT and CDR2 is YNNKEL in the germline V gene (reference sequence). The CDR3 is made up of 18 amino acids. CDR3 coding DNA: TGTGCCAGCAGCCAAGACTTCCGGACTAGCGGGGGCACAGATACGCAGTATTTT. This sequence encodes CASSQDFRTSGGTDTQYF.

The chain combines TRBV5-1 with TRBJ2-7; 10 bases fit TRBD1. This CDR3 has 14 residues. Trimming cost V 5 bases and J 5 bases; bases outside gene matches: 7. Per germline, CDR1 SGHRS and CDR2 YFSETQ. In DNA form, the CDR3 reads TGCGCCAGCAGGAGCGGGACAGGGGTCCACGAGCAGTACTTC. Residues: CASRSGTGVHEQYF. Complete variable domain (other parts from reference TRBV5-1 and TRBJ2-7): KAGVTQTPRYLIKTRGQQVTLSCSPISGHRSVSWYQQTPGQGLQFLFEYFSETQRNKGNFPGRFSGRQFSNSRSEMNVSTLELGDSALYLCASRSGTGVHEQYFGPGTRLTVT.

This clone occurred a few times. CDR3: CASSLIQGYTGELFF. The CDR3 nucleotides read TGTGCCAGCAGTCTAATACAGGGATACACCGGGGAGCTGTTTTTT. The rearrangement joins TRBV27 to TRBJ2-2, with a weak D call TRBD1 (6 bases). The CDR3 covers 15 residues. Germline loops: CDR1 MNHEY, CDR2 SMNVEV (reference sequence). The V gene lost 5 bases and the J gene lost 3 bases, with 13 bases spanning the gap.

The chain couples TRBV7-6 to TRBJ2-3, with D maybe TRBD2 (5 bases). This CDR3 has 15 amino acids. Germline CDR1 and CDR2: SGHVS and FNYEAQ. V was pared by 5 bases and J by 4 bases, with 16 bases between. The CDR3 region has the DNA TGTGCCAGCAGCAAGAGGGCCCTGGGGTCAGATACGCAGTATTTT. Protein sequence: CASSKRALGSDTQYF.

The rearrangement links TRBV5-5 to TRBJ2-5, with D possibly being TRBD1 (6 bases). Germline values: CDR1 SGHKS, CDR2 YYEKEE (reference sequence). Trimming took 5 bases from V and 7 from J, leaving 18 bases between them. The length of the CDR3 is 14 residues. CDR3 in DNA: TGTGCCAGCAGTGAAATAACAGGGTTTGTGACCCAGTACTTC. Its protein product is CASSEITGFVTQYF.

The gene calls are TRBV2 and TRBJ1-5, with a weak D call TRBD1 (6 bases). The V end was cut by 9 bases, the J end by 6 bases, with 12 bases between. The germline V gene has CDR1 SNHLY and CDR2 FYNNEI. The CDR3 is made up of 12 amino acids. Here the CDR3 reads CASRTVAQPQHF. CDR3 bases: TGTGCCAGTAGGACAGTAGCTCAGCCCCAGCATTTT.

The chain combines TRBV6-1 with TRBJ1-2; D gene uncertain. V lost 2 bases and J lost 6, with 19 bases in between. Germline CDR1 reads MNHNS; CDR2 reads SASEGT. This CDR3 spans 16 amino acids. The DNA of the CDR3 is TGTGCCAGCAGTGAATATAGGGTCCCGCTAGAGAATGGCTACACCTTC. Its translation is CASSEYRVPLENGYTF.

The genes are TRBV3-1 (or the pseudogene TRBV3-2) and TRBJ1-2; D gene unclear. The CDR3 has 13 residues. V was pared by 3 bases and J by 8 bases, with 13 bases between. Per the germline V gene, CDR1 is LGHDT and CDR2 is YNNKEL (reference sequence). As DNA, the CDR3 is TGTGCCAGCAGCCAGGGTACCTTAGGCGGCTACACCTTC. It yields the protein CASSQGTLGGYTF.

J is TRBJ2-5 and V is TRBV5-1, with 12 bases matching TRBD2. The V gene's germline CDR1 is SGHRS and CDR2 YFSETQ. V shed 1 base and J 2 bases; nucleotides not matched to a gene: 6. CDR3 length equals 17 residues. For the CDR3, the DNA is TGCGCCAGCAGCTTGACTAGCGGGGGGATACCTCAAGAGACCCAGTACTTC. It encodes CASSLTSGGIPQETQYF.

The rearrangement joins TRBV18 to TRBJ2-7, with D uncertain. The germline CDR1 and CDR2 sequences are KGHSH and LQKENI. This CDR3 has 14 amino acids. V gave up 3 bases and J gave up 4 bases, with 13 bases separating them. This CDR3 is CASSPYALRYEQYF. In DNA, the CDR3 is TGTGCCAGCTCACCCTACGCTTTAAGATACGAGCAGTACTTC.

J is TRBJ1-3 and V is TRBV10-3; perhaps TRBD1 as D (5 bases). The CDR3 runs to 15 residues. The V gene lost 2 bases and the J gene lost 2 bases, with 10 bases spanning the gap. In germline, CDR1 is ENHRY, CDR2 SYGVKD. This CDR3 reads CAISERGTPGNTIYF. The CDR3 DNA follows: TGTGCCATCAGTGAGCGGGGGACGCCTGGAAACACCATATATTTT.

J is TRBJ1-1 and V is TRBV5-5; tentative D call: TRBD1 (5 bases). This CDR3 comprises 13 residues. The germline V gene encodes CDR1 SGHKS and CDR2 YYEKEE (reference sequence). Deletions cut 2 bases from V and 4 bases from J, with 9 bases between. The CDR3, as DNA: TGTGCCAGCAGCTTCGGGGACGGCACTGAAGCTTTCTTT. This sequence encodes CASSFGDGTEAFF.

The genes are TRBV28 and TRBJ1-1; 8 bases are shared with TRBD1. Losses at the gene ends were 3 bases for V and 4 bases for J; bases not matched to a gene: 4. The germline V gene encodes CDR1 MDHEN and CDR2 SYDVKM. The CDR3 is 14 amino acids. The DNA for the CDR3 is TGTGCCAGCAGTTTCAGGGGGCTAGGCACTGAAGCTTTCTTT. This sequence encodes CASSFRGLGTEAFF.

This rearrangement joins TRBV9 to TRBJ2-4; either TRBD1 or TRBD2 may fit D (6 bases each). The CDR3 totals 15 residues. V lost 3 bases to trimming and J lost 1 base, with 11 bases between them. Germline V lookup: CDR1 SGDLS, CDR2 YYNGEE. The CDR3 DNA follows: TGTGCCAGCAGCGAGGGGGGTTCGGCCAAAAACATTCAGTACTTC. It yields the protein CASSEGGSAKNIQYF.

This sequence joins TRBV12-5 and TRBJ2-2; D might be TRBD1 (5 bases). The V gene lost 3 bases and the J gene lost 2 bases, with 10 bases spanning the gap. Germline V gives CDR1 LGHNT, CDR2 FRNRAP. There are 15 residues in the CDR3. DNA for the CDR3: TGTGCTAGTGGTTTAACAGGATTTAACACCGGGGAGCTGTTTTTT. Translation: CASGLTGFNTGELFF.

The chain has TRBV18 and TRBJ2-2; 7 nucleotides line up with TRBD1. The CDR3 has 16 amino acids. V lost 2 bases, J lost 1 base, and 4 bases stayed unmatched. CDR1 and CDR2 from the germline V gene are KGHSH and LQKENI. CDR3 in DNA: TGTGCCAGCTCACCAAAGGGACAGCAGAACACCGGGGAGCTGTTTTTT. It yields the protein CASSPKGQQNTGELFF.

The chain carries TRBV19 and TRBJ1-6; no reliable D call. V shed 2 bases and J shed 10 bases, with 12 bases lying between them. Germline CDR1 is LNHDA and CDR2 is SQIVND (reference sequence). This CDR3 region has 14 residues. The CDR3 loop is CASSIMEARSPLHF. The CDR3, as DNA: TGTGCCAGTAGTATAATGGAGGCTCGATCACCCCTCCACTTT.

J is TRBJ1-3 and V is TRBV10-3, with D unclear. The CDR3 spans 13 residues. Germline loops: CDR1 ENHRY, CDR2 SYGVKD. V lost 7 bases and J lost 3, with 10 bases in between. DNA for the CDR3: TGTGCCATCACTCAAACCAGTGGAAACACCATATATTTT. Translating gives CAITQTSGNTIYF.

The rearrangement joins TRBV27 to TRBJ2-4; no clear D. Germline loops: CDR1 MNHEY, CDR2 SMNVEV (reference sequence). The length of the CDR3 is 14 residues. The ends were cut back, 5 bases at V and 1 base at J, with 9 bases in the middle. CDR3 loop: CASSPRTAKNIQYF. The CDR3 coding sequence is TGTGCCAGCAGTCCCCGGACCGCCAAAAACATTCAGTACTTC.

This chain joins TRBV4-1 and TRBJ2-3; 10 bases are shared with TRBD2. The CDR3 contains 17 residues. J lost 4 bases, V lost 1 base, and 8 bases had no gene match. Germline lookup yields CDR1 MGHRA and CDR2 YSYEKL. The CDR3 region is CASSQGFLAGAPDTQYF. The DNA for the CDR3 is TGCGCCAGCAGCCAAGGCTTCCTAGCGGGGGCCCCAGATACGCAGTATTTT.

The J gene is TRBJ1-6, the V gene TRBV9; D not certain. Deletions cut 3 bases from V and 9 bases from J, with 13 bases between. Germline V CDR1 and CDR2: SGDLS, YYNGEE. The CDR3 contains 14 residues. In DNA form, the CDR3 reads TGTGCCAGCAGCGCCTCACTACGAACTTCACCCCTCCACTTT. Its translation is CASSASLRTSPLHF.

The genes are TRBV12-5 and TRBJ2-5; D gene ambiguous. V lost 1 base to trimming and J lost 0 bases, with 6 bases between them. The germline V gene has CDR1 LGHNT and CDR2 FRNRAP. This CDR3 has 14 residues. The CDR3 coding sequence is TGTGCTAGTGGTTTGGGCTCGTACCAAGAGACCCAGTACTTC. Translation: CASGLGSYQETQYF.

The V gene is TRBV24-1, the J gene TRBJ1-5; D gene ambiguous. Germline lookup yields CDR1 KGHDR and CDR2 SFDVKD. V was shortened by 3 bases and J by 0 bases, with 5 bases between the two germline ends. CDR3 length equals 14 residues. The chain's CDR3 is CATSDTYSNQPQHF. The CDR3 DNA sequence: TGTGCCACCAGTGATACTTATAGCAATCAGCCCCAGCATTTT.

The chain links TRBV28 to TRBJ1-5; TRBD1 might be the D (6 bases). The CDR3 totals 15 residues. CDR1 MDHEN and CDR2 SYDVKM come from the germline V gene. V was clipped by 8 bases and J by 1 base, with 15 bases between them. The CDR3 DNA reads as TGTGCCAGCGGGACTGACAGGCACAGCAATCAGCCCCAGCATTTT. Its translation: CASGTDRHSNQPQHF. The complete variable domain, with remaining parts taken from reference TRBV28 and TRBJ1-5, reads DVKVTQSSRYLVKRTGEKVFLECVQDMDHENMFWYRQDPGLGLRLIYFSYDVKMKEKGDIPEGYSVSREKKERFSLILESASTNQTSMYLCASGTDRHSNQPQHFGDGTRLSIL.

The chain links TRBV19 to TRBJ2-5; 10 nucleotides line up with TRBD1. The CDR3 is 14 amino acids. Germline V gene sequence: CDR1 LNHDA, CDR2 SQIVND (reference sequence). J gave up 4 bases and V 4 bases, and 3 bases lay outside the gene matches. The CDR3 coding sequence is TGTGCCAGTAGTAGACAGGGGGCGCGAGAGACCCAGTACTTC. It codes for CASSRQGARETQYF.

The chain joins TRBV3-1 (or the pseudogene TRBV3-2) to TRBJ2-1; 7 nucleotides line up with TRBD1. The germline V gene encodes CDR1 LGHDT and CDR2 YNNKEL (reference sequence). J was trimmed by 7 bases and V by 4 bases; bases with no gene match: 7. The CDR3 is made up of 14 amino acids. The CDR3 sequence: CASSPRDRANEQFF. CDR3 nucleotides: TGTGCCAGCAGCCCCCGAGACAGGGCAAATGAGCAGTTCTTC.

The DNA for the CDR3 is TGTGCCAGCTCACCTCGACAGGGGAACACCGGGGAGCTGTTTTTT. This encodes CASSPRQGNTGELFF. V usage is TRBV18 and J usage is TRBJ2-2; 7 bases match TRBD1. Germline assignment: CDR1 KGHSH and CDR2 LQKENI. The length of the CDR3 is 15 residues. V was pared by 3 bases and J by 1 base, with 2 bases of the junction left unmatched.